A single T cell receptor beta chain is shown here with its context. Its antigen remains undetermined. At one boundary the junction diverges from the germline segment, which might be a read error. The TCR beta CDR3 regions were amplified from the RNA transcripts. For the first round of RT-PCR on the TCR CDR3, the HTBI primer set was used together with the Qiagen OneStep RT-PCR kit. Libraries were constructed in a second round of multiplex PCR, after which size selection and purification were performed. The libraries were sequenced on an Illumina HiSeq2000 using paired-end 100 bp reads. In the authors' own workflow: SOAPnuke was used to process the raw data, with reads discarded if the reads contained adapters or uncalled bases, had a mean Phred below 15, or lacked an exact constant-primer or identifier match. High-quality paired reads were merged with COPE v1.2.5, and unique nucleotide sequences were defined as clonotypes. MiTCR v1.1 was used to align clonotypes to the IMGT TRBV, TRBD and TRBJ reference segments. The analysis was restricted to V-J combinations with a frequency above 0.0001, which together covered around 99% of the repertoires. A TCS score was defined as the ratio between F50 (clonal expansion) and ExV (chaos), using BLOSUM62-based TCRdist between CDR3 peptides within each V-J. Welch's t-statistics and random forest reduced roughly 540 V-J features to under 15, which were used in a naive Bayes classifier (R e1071). Starting from the raw public reads, TCRdb applied fastp trimming at Q25, assembled clones with MiXCR and retained in-frame beta chains. All rows with the same CDR3 protein become a single entry with the most common DNA and genes. The V and J calls, along with clone size, are taken from TCRdb and not from the paper's own processing. The sample contains about 350,000 distinct CDR3 sequences, around 14% of them found a single time. Approximately 23% of the sample is held by the ten biggest clonotypes.

Looking up the germline V gene (reference sequence) yields CDR1 LNHDA and CDR2 SQIVND. Including the terminal cysteine and phenylalanine, the CDR3 comprises 12 residues. CDR3 DNA only is kept here, 36 bases in frame from base 1. These data come from a study of T cells in Graves' hyperthyroidism and ophthalmopathy (dated by TCRdb to between 2018 and 2020). In the study overall: Peripheral blood samples were taken at initial diagnosis, before any treatment was given. After blood sampling, hyperthyroidism patients were treated with methimazole at a starting dose of 30 mg daily, and ophthalmopathy patients were treated with high-dose intravenous methylprednisolone. A discovery cohort of about a hundred patients, about 43 with Graves' ophthalmopathy and 55 to 65 with stable Graves' hyperthyroidism, was used to find distinguishing TCR V-J signatures. Thyroid tissue and blood T-cell repertoires from over 5 Graves' hyperthyroidism patients were also compared in the study. Prospective prediction of ophthalmopathy was tested in an independent validation cohort of approximately 19 hyperthyroidism patients and 17 patients who later progressed to ophthalmopathy. For training and testing, the 80 to 100 patients in the discovery cohort were randomly divided in a 7:3 ratio. The paper reports TCR Vbeta CDR3 sequencing of about 140 peripheral blood samples: approximately 41 ophthalmopathy, about 75 hyperthyroidism and around 17 progressor patients. Study-level results and caveats: No statistical method was used to set the sample size in advance, and investigators knew the group allocation. In validation, progression to ophthalmopathy was predicted by the model with nearly 71% sensitivity and about 72% specificity, a median of approximately 6.5 months before onset. In cross-validation, a model built on a 13 V-J signature told ophthalmopathy apart from stable hyperthyroidism with roughly 87% sensitivity and approximately 84% specificity, and in testing the same model reached 80%/75%. Most expanded thyroid clonotypes (frequency above 0.001) were also found in blood, which suggests that blood repertoires may mirror thyroid immune responses.

Stable Graves' hyperthyroidism was defined as no progression to ophthalmopathy during 18 months of follow-up. Hyperthyroidism patients were newly diagnosed, had a disease duration of under 2 months, and were aged 18 to 65 years. The study excluded patients with uncontrolled infections, other autoimmune diseases, pregnancy or lactation. Diagnoses relied on clinical symptoms, serum thyroxine and TRAb, thyroid ultrasound and orbital computed tomography. PBMCs were separated from approximately 10 ml of fresh peripheral blood using Ficoll-Paque density gradient centrifugation. Total RNA was extracted using Trizol reagent, and RNA quality was assessed on an Agilent 2100 Bioanalyzer.

This receptor was identified in a woman in her twenties or thirties with Graves' hyperthyroidism. The sample taken for sequencing was blood. The rearranged segments are TRBV19 and TRBJ2-7; the best D guess is TRBD1, with 7 bases matching. The nucleotides are TGTGCCAGTAGTCCCCAGGGGGGCGAGCAGCACTTC. Its product reads: CASSPQGGEQHF.